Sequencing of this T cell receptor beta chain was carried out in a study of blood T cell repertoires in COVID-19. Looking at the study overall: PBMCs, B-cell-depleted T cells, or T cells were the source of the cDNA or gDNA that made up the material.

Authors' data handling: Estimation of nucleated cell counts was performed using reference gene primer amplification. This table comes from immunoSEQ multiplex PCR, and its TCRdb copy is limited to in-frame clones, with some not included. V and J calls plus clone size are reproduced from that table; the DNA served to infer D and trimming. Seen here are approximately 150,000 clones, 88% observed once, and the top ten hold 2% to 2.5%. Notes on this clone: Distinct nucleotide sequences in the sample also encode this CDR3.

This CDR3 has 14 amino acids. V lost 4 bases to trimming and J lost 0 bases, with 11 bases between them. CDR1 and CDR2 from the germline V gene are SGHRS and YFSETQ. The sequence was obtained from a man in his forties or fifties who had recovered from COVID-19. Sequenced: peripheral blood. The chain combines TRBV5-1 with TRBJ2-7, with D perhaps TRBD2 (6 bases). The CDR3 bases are TGCGCCAGCAGCCGGGACTCCCACTCCTACGAGCAGTACTTC. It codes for CASSRDSHSYEQYF.